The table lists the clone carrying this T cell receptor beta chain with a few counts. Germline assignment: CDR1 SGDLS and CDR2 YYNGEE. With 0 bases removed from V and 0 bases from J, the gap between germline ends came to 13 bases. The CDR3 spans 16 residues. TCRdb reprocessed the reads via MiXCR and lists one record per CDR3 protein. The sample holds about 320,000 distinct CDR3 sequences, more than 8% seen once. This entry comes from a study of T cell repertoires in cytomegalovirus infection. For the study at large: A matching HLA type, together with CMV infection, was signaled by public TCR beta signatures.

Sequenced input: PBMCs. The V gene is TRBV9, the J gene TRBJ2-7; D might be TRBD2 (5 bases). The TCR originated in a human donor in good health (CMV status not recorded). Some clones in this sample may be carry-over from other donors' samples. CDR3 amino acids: CASSVGGPGSSYEQYF. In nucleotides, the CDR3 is TGTGCCAGCAGCGTAGGTGGGCCGGGGAGCTCCTACGAGCAGTACTTC.